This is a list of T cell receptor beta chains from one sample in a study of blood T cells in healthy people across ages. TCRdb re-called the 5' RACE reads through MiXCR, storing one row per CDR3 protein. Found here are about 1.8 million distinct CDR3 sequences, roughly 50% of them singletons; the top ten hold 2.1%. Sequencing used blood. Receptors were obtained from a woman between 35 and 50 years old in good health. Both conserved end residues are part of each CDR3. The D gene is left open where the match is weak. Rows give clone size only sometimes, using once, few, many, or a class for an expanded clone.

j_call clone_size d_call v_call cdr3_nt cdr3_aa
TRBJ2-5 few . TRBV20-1 TGCAGTGCTATACCCAGGGTGGCCCAAGAGACCCAGTACTTC CSAIPRVAQETQYF
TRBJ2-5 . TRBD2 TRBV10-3 TGTGCCATCAGTGAGGCAGGACTAGCGGGGCGTGAGACCCAGTACTTC CAISEAGLAGRETQYF
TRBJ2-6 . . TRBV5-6 TGTGCCAGCAGCTTGGCCGAGGGTGAGCGGGCCAACGTCCTGACTTTC CASSLAEGERANVLTF
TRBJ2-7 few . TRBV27 TGTGCCAGCAGTTTGGGTTGGCGGGGCGCTCGGGACGAGCAGTACTTC CASSLGWRGARDEQYF
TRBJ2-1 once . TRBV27 TGTGCCAGCATTTTTAGCTCGGGCAATGAGCAGTTCTTC CASIFSSGNEQFF
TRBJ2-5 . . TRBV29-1 TGCAGCGCTTTCGCAGGAGGGGTGGAGACCCAGTACTTC CSAFAGGVETQYF
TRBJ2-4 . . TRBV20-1 TGCAGTGCCCAAAACCCCGACAATGAGCAGTACTTC CSAQNPDNEQYF
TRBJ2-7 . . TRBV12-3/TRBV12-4 TGTGCCAGCACCCTGGTGGGGGCCTCCTTGGCCCAGTACTTC CASTLVGASLAQYF
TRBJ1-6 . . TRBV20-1 TGCAGTGCTAGAGATCGACGCGCACCCCTCCACTTT CSARDRRAPLHF
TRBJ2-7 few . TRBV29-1 TGCAGCGTCCCTGTGCCGGGCTCCACCTACGAGCAGTACTTC CSVPVPGSTYEQYF
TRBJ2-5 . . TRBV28 TGTGCCAGCAGTTTATGGGGCGTACAAGGACCCCAAGAGACCCAGTACTTC CASSLWGVQGPQETQYF
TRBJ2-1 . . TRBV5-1 TGCGCCAGCAGCACCTTCGGGCCCAGGGAGTCCAATGAGCAGTTCTTC CASSTFGPRESNEQFF
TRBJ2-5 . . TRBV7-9 TGTGCCAGCAGCGTAGCCCAACAGGGAAGGGAGCAGTACTTC CASSVAQQGREQYF
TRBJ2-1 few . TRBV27 TGTGCCAGCAGTTTATTAGCGGAATACAATGAGCAGTTCTTC CASSLLAEYNEQFF
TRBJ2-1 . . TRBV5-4 TGTGCCAGCCAGGGGTCAAATTACAATGAGCAGTTCTTC CASQGSNYNEQFF
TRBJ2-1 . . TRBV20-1 TGCAGTGCTAGGGCGACTAGTAGGAATGAGCAGTTCTTC CSARATSRNEQFF
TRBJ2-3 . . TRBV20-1 TGCAGTGCTAGAGCAACAGGGAGGGGCACAGATACGCAGTATTTT CSARATGRGTDTQYF
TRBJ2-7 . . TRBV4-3 TGCGCCAGCAGCCCCCGGACCGAGGGGGTGTTTAGTGAGCAGTACTTC CASSPRTEGVFSEQYF
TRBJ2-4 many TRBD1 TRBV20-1 TGCAGTGCTAGAGTTACAGGGGCAATGGCCAAAAACATTCAGTACTTC CSARVTGAMAKNIQYF
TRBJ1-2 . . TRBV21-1 TGTGCCAGCAGCAAAGCAGCGAGCTACACCTTC CASSKAASYTF
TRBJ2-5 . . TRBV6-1 TGTGCCAGCAGCTATTTAGGACAGCGAGAAGAGACCCAGTACTTC CASSYLGQREETQYF
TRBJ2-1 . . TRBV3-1 TGTGCCAGCAGCCAAGACCCGGGACTGGGGGACACTGAGCAGTTCTTC CASSQDPGLGDTEQFF
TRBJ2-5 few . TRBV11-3 TGTGCCAGCAGCTCAGAGCAGCGGAAGACCCAGTACTTC CASSSEQRKTQYF
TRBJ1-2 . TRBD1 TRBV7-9 TGTGCCAGCAGCTTAGTTCCAGAGGGACGGTTACAGGGGAACTATGGCTACACCTTC CASSLVPEGRLQGNYGYTF
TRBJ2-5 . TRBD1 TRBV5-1 TGCGCCAGCAACGCCGGGACAGGGGGAGAGACCCAGTACTTC CASNAGTGGETQYF
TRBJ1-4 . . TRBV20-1 TGCAGTGCTAGTAGTAGGACGGAAAAACTGTTTTTT CSASSRTEKLFF